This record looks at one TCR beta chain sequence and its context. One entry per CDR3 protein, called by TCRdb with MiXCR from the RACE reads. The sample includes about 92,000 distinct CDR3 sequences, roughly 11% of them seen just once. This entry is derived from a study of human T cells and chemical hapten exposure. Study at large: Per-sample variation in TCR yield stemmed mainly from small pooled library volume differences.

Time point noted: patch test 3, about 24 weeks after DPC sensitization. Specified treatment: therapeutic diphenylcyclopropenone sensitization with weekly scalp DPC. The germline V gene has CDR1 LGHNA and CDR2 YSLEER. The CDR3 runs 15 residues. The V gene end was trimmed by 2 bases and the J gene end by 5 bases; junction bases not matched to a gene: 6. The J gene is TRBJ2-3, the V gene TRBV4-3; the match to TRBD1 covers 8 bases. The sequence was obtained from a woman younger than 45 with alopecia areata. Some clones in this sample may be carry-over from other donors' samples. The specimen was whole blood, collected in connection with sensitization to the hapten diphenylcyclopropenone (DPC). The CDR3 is CASSQMTGVRDTQYF. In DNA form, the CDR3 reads TGCGCCAGCAGCCAAATGACAGGGGTTAGAGATACGCAGTATTTT.